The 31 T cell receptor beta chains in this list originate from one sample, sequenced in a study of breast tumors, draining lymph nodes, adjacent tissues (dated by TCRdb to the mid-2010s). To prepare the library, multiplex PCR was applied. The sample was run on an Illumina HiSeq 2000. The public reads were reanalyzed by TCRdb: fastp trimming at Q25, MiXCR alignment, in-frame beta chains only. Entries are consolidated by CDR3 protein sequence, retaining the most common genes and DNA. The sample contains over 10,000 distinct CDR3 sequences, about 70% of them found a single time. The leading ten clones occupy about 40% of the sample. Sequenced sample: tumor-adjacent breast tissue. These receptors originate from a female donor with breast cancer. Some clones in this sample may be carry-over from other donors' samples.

The CDR3 sequence is CASSQDGRGHVGELFF. The CDR3 DNA reads TGTGCCAGCAGCCAAGATGGAAGGGGGCATGTCGGGGAGCTGTTTTTT. This rearrangement joins TRBV14 to TRBJ2-2; 7 bases map to TRBD1. CDR1 and CDR2 (germline): SGHDN, FVKESK. This CDR3 spans 16 amino acids. The V segment lost 0 bases and the J segment 7 bases; nucleotides outside the gene matches: 8. Drawing the rest from reference TRBV14 and TRBJ2-2, the complete variable domain is EAGVTQFPSHSVIEKGQTVTLRCDPISGHDNLYWYRRVMGKEIKFLLHFVKESKQDESGMPNNRFLAERTGGTYSTLKVQPAELEDSGVYFCASSQDGRGHVGELFFGEGSRLTVL.

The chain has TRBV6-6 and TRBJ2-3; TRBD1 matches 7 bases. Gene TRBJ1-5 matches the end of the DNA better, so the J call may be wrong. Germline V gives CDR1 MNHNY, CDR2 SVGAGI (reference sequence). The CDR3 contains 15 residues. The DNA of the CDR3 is TGTGCCAGCAGTTACCGGGACAGCCGAACAGATACGCAGCATTTT. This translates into CASSYRDSRTDTQHF.

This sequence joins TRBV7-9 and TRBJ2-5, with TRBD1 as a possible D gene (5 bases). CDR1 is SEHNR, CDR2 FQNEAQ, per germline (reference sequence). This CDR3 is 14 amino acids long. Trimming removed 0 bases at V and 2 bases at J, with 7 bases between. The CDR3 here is CASSLADRQETQYF. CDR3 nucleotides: TGTGCCAGCAGCTTAGCCGACAGACAAGAGACCCAGTACTTC.

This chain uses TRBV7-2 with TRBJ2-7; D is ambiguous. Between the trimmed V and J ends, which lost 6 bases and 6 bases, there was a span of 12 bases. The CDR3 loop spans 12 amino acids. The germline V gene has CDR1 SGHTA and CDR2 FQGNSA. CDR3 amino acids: CASSHDKGEQYF. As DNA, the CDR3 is TGTGCCAGCAGTCATGACAAGGGCGAGCAGTACTTC.

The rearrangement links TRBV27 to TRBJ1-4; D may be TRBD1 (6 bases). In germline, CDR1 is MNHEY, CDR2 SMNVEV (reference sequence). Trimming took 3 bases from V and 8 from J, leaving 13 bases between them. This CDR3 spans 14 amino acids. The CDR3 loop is CASSFSGVEEKLFF. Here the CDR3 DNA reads TGTGCCAGCAGTTTTTCAGGGGTGGAAGAAAAACTGTTTTTT. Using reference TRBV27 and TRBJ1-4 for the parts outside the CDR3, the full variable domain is EAQVTQNPRYLITVTGKKLTVTCSQNMNHEYMSWYRQDPGLGLRQIYYSMNVEVTDKGDVPEGYKVSRKEKRNFPLILESPSPNQTSLYFCASSFSGVEEKLFFGSGTQLSVL.

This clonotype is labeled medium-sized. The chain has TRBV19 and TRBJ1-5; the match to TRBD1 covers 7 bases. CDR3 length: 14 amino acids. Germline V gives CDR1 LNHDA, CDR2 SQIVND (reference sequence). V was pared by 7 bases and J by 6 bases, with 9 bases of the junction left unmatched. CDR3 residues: CASIKGARFQPQHF. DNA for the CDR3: TGTGCCAGTATTAAGGGGGCAAGGTTTCAGCCCCAGCATTTT.

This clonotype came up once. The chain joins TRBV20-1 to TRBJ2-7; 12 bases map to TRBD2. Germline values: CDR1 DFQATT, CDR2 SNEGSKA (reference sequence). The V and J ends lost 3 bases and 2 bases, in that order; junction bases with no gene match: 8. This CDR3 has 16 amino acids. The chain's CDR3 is CSASLPSSGRAYEQYF. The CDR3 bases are TGCAGTGCTAGTCTCCCCTCTAGCGGGAGGGCCTACGAGCAGTACTTC.

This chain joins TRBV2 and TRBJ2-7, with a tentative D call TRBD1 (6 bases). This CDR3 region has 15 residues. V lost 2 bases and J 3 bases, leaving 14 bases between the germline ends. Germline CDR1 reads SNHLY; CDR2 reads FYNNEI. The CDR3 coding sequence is TGTGCCAGCAGTGAACCCCTCGGGACAATCTACGAGCAGTACTTC. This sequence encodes CASSEPLGTIYEQYF.

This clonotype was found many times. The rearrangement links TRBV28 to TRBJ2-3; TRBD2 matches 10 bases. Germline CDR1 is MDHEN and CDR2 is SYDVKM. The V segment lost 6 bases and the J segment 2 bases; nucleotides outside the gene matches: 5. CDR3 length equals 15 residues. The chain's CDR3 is CASSGTSVATDTQYF. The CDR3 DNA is TGTGCCAGCAGCGGGACTAGCGTGGCCACAGATACGCAGTATTTT.

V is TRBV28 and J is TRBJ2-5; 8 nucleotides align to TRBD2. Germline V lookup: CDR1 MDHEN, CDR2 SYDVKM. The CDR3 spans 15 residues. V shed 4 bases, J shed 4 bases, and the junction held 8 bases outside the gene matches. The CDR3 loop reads CASSSPGLVGETQYF. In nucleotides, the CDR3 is TGTGCCAGCAGTTCTCCGGGACTAGTGGGAGAGACCCAGTACTTC.

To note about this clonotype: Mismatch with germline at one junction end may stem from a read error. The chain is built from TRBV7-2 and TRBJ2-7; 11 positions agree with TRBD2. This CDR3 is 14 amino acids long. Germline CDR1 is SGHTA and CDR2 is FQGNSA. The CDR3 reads CASSARLAGTRTVF. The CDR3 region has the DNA TGTGCCAGCAGCGCACGACTAGCGGGAACCCGGACAGTCTTC.

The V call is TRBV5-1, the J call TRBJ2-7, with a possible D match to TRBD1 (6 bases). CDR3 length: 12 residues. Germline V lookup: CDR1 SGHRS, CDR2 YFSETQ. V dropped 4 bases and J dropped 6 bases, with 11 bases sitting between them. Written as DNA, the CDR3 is TGCGCCAGCAGCCCACAGGGTTCCGAGCAGTACTTC. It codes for CASSPQGSEQYF.

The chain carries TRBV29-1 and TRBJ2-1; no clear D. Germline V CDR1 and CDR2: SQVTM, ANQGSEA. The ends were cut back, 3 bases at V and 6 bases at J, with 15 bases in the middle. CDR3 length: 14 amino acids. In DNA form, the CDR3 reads TGCAGCGTTGAGGGATTTAACTCCGGCAATGAGCAGTTCTTC. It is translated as CSVEGFNSGNEQFF.

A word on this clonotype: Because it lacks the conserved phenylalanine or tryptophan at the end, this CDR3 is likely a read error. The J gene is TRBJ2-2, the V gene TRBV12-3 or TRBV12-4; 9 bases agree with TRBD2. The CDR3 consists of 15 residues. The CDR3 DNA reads TGTGGCAGCACCAGACTAGCGGCGAACACCGGGGAGCTGTTTTCT. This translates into CGSTRLAANTGELFS.

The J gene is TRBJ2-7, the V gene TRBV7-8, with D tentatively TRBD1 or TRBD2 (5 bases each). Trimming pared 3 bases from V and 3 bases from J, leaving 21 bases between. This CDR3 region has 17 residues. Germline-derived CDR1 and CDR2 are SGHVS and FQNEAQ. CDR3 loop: CASSLGSQGVLFYEQYF. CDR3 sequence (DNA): TGTGCCAGCAGCTTGGGTTCTCAGGGAGTCCTTTTCTACGAGCAGTACTTC.

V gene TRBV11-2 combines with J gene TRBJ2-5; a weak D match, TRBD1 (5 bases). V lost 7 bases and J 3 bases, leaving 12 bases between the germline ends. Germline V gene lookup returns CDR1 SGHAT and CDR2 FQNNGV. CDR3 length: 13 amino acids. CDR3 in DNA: TGTGCCAGCAAAGACAGCCCCAAAGAGACCCAGTACTTC. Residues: CASKDSPKETQYF.

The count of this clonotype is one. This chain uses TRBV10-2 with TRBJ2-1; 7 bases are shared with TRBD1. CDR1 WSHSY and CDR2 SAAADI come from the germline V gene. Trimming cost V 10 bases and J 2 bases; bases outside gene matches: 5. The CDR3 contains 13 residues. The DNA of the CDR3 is TGCGCCATCCGGGACAGAACCTACAATGAGCAGTTCTTC. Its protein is CAIRDRTYNEQFF.

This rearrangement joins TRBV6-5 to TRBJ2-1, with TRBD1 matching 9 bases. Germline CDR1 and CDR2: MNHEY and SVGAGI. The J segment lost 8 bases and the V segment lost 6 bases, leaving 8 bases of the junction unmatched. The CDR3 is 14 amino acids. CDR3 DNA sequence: TGTGCCAGCAGCCGCAAGGGACAGGGACATGAGCAGTTCTTC. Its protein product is CASSRKGQGHEQFF.

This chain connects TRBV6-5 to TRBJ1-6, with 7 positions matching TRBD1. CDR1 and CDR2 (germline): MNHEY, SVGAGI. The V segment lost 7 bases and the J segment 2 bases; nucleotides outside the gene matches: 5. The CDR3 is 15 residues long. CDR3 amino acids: CASKLGGTYNSPLHF. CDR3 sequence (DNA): TGTGCCAGCAAATTAGGGGGCACCTATAATTCACCCCTCCACTTT.

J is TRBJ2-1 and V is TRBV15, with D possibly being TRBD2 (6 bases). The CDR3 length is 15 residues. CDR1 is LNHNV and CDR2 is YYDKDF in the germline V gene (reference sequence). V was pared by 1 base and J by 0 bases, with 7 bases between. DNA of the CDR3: TGTGCCACCAGCAGAGTTAGCGGCTCCTACAATGAGCAGTTCTTC. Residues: CATSRVSGSYNEQFF.

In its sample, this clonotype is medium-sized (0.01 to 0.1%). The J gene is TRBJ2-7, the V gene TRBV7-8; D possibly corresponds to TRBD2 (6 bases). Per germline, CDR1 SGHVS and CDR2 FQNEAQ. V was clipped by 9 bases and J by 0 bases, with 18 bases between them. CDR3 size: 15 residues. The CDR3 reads CASTPRDWVSYEQYF. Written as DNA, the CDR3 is TGTGCCAGTACCCCCCGGGACTGGGTCTCCTACGAGCAGTACTTC.

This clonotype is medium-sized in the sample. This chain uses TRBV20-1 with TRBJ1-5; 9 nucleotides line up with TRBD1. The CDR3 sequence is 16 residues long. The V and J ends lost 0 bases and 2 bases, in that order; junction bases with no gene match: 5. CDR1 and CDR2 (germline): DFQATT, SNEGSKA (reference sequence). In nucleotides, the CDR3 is TGCAGTGCTAGAGAGAGAAGGACAGGGGGCAATCAGCCCCAGCATTTT. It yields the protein CSARERRTGGNQPQHF.

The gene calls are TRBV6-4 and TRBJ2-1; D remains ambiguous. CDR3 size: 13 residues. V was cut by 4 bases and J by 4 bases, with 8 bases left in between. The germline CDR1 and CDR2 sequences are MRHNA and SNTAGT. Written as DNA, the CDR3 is TGTGCCAGCAGTGGAGCCGAGTACAATGAGCAGTTCTTC. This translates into CASSGAEYNEQFF.

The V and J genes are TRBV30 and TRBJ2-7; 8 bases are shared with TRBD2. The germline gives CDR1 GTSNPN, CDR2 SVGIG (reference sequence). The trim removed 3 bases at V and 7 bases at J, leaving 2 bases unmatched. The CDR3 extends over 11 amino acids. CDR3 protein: CAWSAGGEQYF. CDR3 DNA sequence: TGTGCCTGGAGCGCGGGAGGTGAGCAGTACTTC.

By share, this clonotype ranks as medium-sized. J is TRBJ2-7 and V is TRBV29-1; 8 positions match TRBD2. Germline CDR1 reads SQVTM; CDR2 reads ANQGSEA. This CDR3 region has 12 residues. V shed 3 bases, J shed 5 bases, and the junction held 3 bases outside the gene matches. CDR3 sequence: CSVDAGGNEQYF. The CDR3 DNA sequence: TGCAGCGTTGATGCGGGAGGAAACGAGCAGTACTTC.

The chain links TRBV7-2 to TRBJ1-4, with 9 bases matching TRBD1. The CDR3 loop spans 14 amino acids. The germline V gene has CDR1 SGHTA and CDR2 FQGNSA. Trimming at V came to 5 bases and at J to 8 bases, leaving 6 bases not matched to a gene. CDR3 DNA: TGTGCCAGCAGCGGACAGGGGCGGTGGGAAAAACTGTTTTTT. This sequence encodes CASSGQGRWEKLFF.

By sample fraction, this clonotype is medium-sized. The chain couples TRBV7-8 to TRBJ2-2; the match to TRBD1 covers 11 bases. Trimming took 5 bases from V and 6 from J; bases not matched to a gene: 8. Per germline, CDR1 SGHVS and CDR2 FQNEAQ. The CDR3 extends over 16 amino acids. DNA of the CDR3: TGTGCCAGCAGCCTCCGGGACAGGGGGGTTCCCGGGGAGCTGTTTTTT. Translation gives CASSLRDRGVPGELFF.

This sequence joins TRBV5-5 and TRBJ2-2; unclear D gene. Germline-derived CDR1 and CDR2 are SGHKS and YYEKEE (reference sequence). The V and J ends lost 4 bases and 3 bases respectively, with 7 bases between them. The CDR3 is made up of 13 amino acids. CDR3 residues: CASSVGYTGELFF. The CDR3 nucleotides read TGTGCCAGCAGCGTGGGTTACACCGGGGAGCTGTTTTTT.

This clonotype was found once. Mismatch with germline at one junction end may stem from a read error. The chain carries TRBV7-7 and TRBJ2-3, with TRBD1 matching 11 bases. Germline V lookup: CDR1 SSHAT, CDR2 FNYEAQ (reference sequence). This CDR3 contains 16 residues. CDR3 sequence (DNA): TGTGCTAGCAGTCCCTCCCTGGACAGGGGGCCGAATACGCAGTATTTT. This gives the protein CASSPSLDRGPNTQYF.

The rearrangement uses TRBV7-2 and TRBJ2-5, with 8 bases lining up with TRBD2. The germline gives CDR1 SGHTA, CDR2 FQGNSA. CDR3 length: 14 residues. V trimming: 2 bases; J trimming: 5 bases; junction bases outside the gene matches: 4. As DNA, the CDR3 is TGTGCCAGCAGCTTAAGCGGGAGACAGGAGACCCAGTACTTC. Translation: CASSLSGRQETQYF.

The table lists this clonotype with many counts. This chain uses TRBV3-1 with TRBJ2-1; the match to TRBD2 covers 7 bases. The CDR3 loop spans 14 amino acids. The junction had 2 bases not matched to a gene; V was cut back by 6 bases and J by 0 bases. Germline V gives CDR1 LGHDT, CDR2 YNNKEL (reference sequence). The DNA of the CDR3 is TGTGCCAGCAGTCGGGACTACTCCTACAATGAGCAGTTCTTC. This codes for CASSRDYSYNEQFF.